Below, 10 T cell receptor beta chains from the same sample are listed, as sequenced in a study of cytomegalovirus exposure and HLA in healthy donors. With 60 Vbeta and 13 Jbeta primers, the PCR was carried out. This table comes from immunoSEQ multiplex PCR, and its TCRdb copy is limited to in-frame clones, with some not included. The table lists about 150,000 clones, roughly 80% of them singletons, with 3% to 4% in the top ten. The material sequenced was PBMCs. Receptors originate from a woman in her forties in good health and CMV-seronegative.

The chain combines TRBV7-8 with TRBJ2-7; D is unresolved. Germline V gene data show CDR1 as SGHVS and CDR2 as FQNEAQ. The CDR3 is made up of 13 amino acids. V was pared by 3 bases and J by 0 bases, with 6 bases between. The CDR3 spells CASSFGSSYEQYF. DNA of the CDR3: TGTGCCAGCAGCTTCGGTAGCTCCTACGAGCAGTACTTC.

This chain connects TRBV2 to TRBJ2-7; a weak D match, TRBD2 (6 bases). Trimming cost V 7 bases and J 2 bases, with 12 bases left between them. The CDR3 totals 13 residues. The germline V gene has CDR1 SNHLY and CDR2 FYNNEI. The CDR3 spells CASIWGLTYEQYF. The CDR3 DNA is TGTGCCAGCATTTGGGGACTTACCTACGAGCAGTACTTC.

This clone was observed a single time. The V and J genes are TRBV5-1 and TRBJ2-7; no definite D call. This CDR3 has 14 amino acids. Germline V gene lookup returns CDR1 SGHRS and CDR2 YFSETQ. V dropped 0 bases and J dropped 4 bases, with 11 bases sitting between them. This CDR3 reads CASSLEQEPYEQYF. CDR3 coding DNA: TGCGCCAGCAGCTTGGAGCAGGAACCGTACGAGCAGTACTTC.

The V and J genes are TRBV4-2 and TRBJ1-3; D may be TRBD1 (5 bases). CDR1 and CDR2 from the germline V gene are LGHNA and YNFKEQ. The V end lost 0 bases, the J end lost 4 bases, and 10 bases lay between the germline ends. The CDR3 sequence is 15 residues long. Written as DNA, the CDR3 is TGTGCCAGCAGCCAAGATGGGGGAGGAGGAAACACCATATATTTT. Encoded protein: CASSQDGGGGNTIYF.

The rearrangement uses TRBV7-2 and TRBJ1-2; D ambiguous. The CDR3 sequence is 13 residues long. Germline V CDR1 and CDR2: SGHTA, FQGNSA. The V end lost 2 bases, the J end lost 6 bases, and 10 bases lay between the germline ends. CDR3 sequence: CASSLLGEDGYTF. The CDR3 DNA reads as TGTGCCAGCAGCTTATTGGGAGAGGATGGCTACACCTTC.

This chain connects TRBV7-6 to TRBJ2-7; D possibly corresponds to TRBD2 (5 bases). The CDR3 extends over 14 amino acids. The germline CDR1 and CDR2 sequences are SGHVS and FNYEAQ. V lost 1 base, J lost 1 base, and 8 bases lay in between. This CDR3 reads CASSLGGLSYEQYF. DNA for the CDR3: TGTGCCAGCAGCTTAGGTGGACTTTCCTACGAGCAGTACTTC. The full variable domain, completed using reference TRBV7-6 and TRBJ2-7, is GAGVSQSPRYKVTKRGQDVALRCDPISGHVSLYWYRQALGQGPEFLTYFNYEAQQDKSGLPNDRFSAERPEGSISTLTIQRTEQRDSAMYRCASSLGGLSYEQYFGPGTRLTVT.

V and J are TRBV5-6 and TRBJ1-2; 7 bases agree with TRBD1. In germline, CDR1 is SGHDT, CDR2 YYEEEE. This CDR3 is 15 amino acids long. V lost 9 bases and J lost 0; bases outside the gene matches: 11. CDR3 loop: CATLTSGTANYGYTF. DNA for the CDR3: TGTGCCACCCTAACCTCCGGGACAGCTAACTATGGCTACACCTTC.

The CDR3 coding sequence is TGCGCCAGCAGCTTAGGACGGACATTACTAAATTACGAGCAGTACTTC. Translating it yields CASSLGRTLLNYEQYF. The rearrangement uses TRBV5-1 and TRBJ2-7, with TRBD1 as a possible D gene (5 bases). This CDR3 has 16 amino acids. Germline loops: CDR1 SGHRS, CDR2 YFSETQ. The V gene lost 2 bases and the J gene lost 4 bases, with 19 bases spanning the gap.

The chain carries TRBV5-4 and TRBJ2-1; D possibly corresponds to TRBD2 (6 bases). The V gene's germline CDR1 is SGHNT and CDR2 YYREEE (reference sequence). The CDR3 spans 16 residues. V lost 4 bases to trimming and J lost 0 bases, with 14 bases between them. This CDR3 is CASSGGGGTSYNEQFF. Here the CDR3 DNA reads TGTGCCAGCAGCGGGGGTGGCGGGACCTCCTACAATGAGCAGTTCTTC.

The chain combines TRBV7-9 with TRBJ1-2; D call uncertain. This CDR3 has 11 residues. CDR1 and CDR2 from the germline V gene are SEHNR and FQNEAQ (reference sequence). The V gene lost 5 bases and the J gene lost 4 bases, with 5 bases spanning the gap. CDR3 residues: CASSEGYGYTF. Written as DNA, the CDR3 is TGTGCCAGCAGCGAGGGCTATGGCTACACCTTC.